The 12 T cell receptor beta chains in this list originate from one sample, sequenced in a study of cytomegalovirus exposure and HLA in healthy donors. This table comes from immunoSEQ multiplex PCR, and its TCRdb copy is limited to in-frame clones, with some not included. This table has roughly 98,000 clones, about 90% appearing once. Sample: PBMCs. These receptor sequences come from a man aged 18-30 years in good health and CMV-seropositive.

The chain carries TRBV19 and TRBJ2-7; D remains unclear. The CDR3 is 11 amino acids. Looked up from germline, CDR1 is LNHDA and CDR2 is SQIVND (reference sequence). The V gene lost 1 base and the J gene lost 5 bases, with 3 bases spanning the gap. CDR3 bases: TGTGCCAGTAGTATAGCGGACGAGCAGTACTTC. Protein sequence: CASSIADEQYF.

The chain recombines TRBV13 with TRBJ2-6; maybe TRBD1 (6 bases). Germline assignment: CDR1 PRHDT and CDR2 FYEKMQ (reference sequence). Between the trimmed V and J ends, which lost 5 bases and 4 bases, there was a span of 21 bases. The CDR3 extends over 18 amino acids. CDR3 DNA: TGTGCCAGCAGCCCCCGGACAGCCCAATTTGCGGGGGCCAACGTCCTGACTTTC. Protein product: CASSPRTAQFAGANVLTF.

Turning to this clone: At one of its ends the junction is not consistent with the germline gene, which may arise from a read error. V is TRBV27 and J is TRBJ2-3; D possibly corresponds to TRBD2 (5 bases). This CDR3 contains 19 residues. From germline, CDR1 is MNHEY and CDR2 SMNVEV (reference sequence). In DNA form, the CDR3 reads TGTGCCAGCAGGTTCGTTCGCGGCGTCACCAGGCCTAGCACAAATACGCAGTATTTT. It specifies CASRFVRGVTRPSTNTQYF.

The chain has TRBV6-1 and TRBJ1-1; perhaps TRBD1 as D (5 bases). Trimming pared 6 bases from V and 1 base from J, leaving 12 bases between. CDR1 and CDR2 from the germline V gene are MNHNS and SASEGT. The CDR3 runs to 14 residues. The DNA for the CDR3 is TGTGCCAGCAGGGAGGGACCTACGAACACTGAAGCTTTCTTT. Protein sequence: CASREGPTNTEAFF.

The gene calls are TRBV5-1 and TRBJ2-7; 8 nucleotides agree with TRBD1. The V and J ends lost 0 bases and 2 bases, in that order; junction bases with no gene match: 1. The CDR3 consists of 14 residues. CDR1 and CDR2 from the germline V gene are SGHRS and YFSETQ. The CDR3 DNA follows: TGCGCCAGCAGCTTGGCGGGACAGGCCTACGAGCAGTACTTC. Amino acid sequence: CASSLAGQAYEQYF.

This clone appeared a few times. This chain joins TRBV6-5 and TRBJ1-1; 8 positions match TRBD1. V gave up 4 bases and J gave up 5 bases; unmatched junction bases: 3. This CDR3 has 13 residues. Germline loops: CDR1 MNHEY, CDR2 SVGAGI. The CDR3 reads CASSFRGQTEAFF. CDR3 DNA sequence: TGTGCCAGCAGTTTCAGGGGGCAGACTGAAGCTTTCTTT.

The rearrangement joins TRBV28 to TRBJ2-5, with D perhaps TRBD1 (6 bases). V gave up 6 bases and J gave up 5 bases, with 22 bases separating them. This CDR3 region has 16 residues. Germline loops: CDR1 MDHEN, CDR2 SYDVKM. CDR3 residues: CASRLGGEGVWETQYF. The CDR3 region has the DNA TGTGCCAGCAGACTAGGGGGAGAGGGCGTGTGGGAGACCCAGTACTTC.

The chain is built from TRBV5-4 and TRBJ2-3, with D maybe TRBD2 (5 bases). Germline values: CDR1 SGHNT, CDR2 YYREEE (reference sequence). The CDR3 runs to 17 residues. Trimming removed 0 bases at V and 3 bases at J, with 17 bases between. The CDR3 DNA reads TGTGCCAGCAGCTTGGCCTTTTCTAGCCCGGTAACAGATACGCAGTATTTT. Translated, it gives CASSLAFSSPVTDTQYF.

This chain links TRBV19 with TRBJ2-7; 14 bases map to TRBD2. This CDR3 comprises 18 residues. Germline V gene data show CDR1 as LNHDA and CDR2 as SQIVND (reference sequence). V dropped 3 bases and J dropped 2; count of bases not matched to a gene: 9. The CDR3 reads CASSIGGTSGGLTYEQYF. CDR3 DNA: TGTGCCAGTAGTATTGGAGGGACTAGCGGGGGACTAACCTACGAGCAGTACTTC. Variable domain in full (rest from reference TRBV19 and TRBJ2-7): DGGITQSPKYLFRKEGQNVTLSCEQNLNHDAMYWYRQDPGQGLRLIYYSQIVNDFQKGDIAEGYSVSREKKESFPLTVTSAQKNPTAFYLCASSIGGTSGGLTYEQYFGPGTRLTVT.

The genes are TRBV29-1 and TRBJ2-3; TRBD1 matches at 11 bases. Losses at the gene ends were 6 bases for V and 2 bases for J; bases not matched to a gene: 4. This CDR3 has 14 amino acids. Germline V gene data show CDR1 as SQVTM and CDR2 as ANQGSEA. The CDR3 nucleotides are TGCAGCGTCGGGACAGGGGGAAACACAGATACGCAGTATTTT. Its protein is CSVGTGGNTDTQYF.

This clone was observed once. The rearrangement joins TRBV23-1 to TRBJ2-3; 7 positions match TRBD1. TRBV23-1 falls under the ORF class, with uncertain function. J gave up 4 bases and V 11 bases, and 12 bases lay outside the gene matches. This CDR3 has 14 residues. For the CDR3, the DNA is TGCGCCGCGACTCGGGACAGAATAGCAGATACGCAGTATTTT. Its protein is CAATRDRIADTQYF.

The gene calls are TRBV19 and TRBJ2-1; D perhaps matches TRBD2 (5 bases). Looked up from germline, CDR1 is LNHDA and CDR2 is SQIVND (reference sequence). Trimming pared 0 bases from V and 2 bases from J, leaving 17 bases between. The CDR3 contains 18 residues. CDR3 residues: CASSIDVLGSLTYNEQFF. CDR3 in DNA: TGTGCCAGTAGTATAGACGTCCTAGGGAGCCTTACCTACAATGAGCAGTTCTTC. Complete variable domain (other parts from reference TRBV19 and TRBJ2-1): DGGITQSPKYLFRKEGQNVTLSCEQNLNHDAMYWYRQDPGQGLRLIYYSQIVNDFQKGDIAEGYSVSREKKESFPLTVTSAQKNPTAFYLCASSIDVLGSLTYNEQFFGPGTRLTVL.